This passage covers 18 T cell receptor beta chains from one sample sequenced in a study of blood T cell repertoires in COVID-19. The data were produced by immunoSEQ multiplex PCR, yet TCRdb's version contains in-frame clones alone and is incomplete. The sample lists about 210,000 clones, about nine tenths occurring once. Sequencing used peripheral blood. The receptors derive from a man in his forties with acute or convalescent COVID-19.

J is TRBJ1-2 and V is TRBV3-1 (or the pseudogene TRBV3-2); D uncertain. Germline V CDR1 and CDR2: LGHDT, YNNKEL (reference sequence). Trimming stripped 5 bases from V and 3 bases from J, with 7 bases between. The length of the CDR3 is 12 residues. CDR3 residues: CASSSGYYGYTF. The CDR3 DNA reads TGTGCCAGCAGCTCGGGATACTATGGCTACACCTTC.

The rearrangement uses TRBV3-1 (or the pseudogene TRBV3-2) and TRBJ2-7; D is uncertain. Germline CDR1 is LGHDT and CDR2 is YNNKEL (reference sequence). V was cut by 4 bases and J by 3 bases, with 13 bases left in between. The CDR3 extends over 14 amino acids. CDR3 coding DNA: TGTGCCAGCAGCCTGGAGCCGAATATCTACGAGCAGTACTTC. Protein product: CASSLEPNIYEQYF.

The V gene is TRBV30, the J gene TRBJ2-3; D possibly corresponds to TRBD1 (5 bases). Germline CDR1 is GTSNPN and CDR2 is SVGIG (reference sequence). V lost 0 bases and J 1 base, leaving 8 bases between the germline ends. The CDR3 contains 14 residues. The CDR3 here is CAWSVQGGTDTQYF. The CDR3 region has the DNA TGTGCCTGGAGTGTGCAGGGTGGCACAGATACGCAGTATTTT.

The chain links TRBV2 to TRBJ1-1; D is possibly TRBD1 (5 bases). Germline V gives CDR1 SNHLY, CDR2 FYNNEI. The CDR3 consists of 14 residues. V lost 5 bases and J 4 bases, leaving 14 bases between the germline ends. The CDR3 DNA reads TGTGCCAGCAGTTGGACATCACAAGTCACTGAAGCTTTCTTT. Its translation is CASSWTSQVTEAFF. The full variable domain, completed using reference TRBV2 and TRBJ1-1, is EPEVTQTPSHQVTQMGQEVILRCVPISNHLYFYWYRQILGQKVEFLVSFYNNEISEKSEIFDDQFSVERPDGSNFTLKIRSTKLEDSAMYFCASSWTSQVTEAFFGQGTRLTVV.

This chain connects TRBV2 to TRBJ2-1; 10 bases agree with TRBD2. Losses at the gene ends were 5 bases for V and 4 bases for J; bases not matched to a gene: 14. Germline-derived CDR1 and CDR2 are SNHLY and FYNNEI. The CDR3 is 18 amino acids. CDR3 sequence reads: CASSSPRGSGRTYNEQFF. In nucleotides, the CDR3 is TGTGCCAGCAGTTCTCCTAGGGGTAGCGGGAGGACTTACAATGAGCAGTTCTTC.

This clone was recorded once. This sequence joins TRBV19 and TRBJ2-7; 7 bases agree with TRBD2. Germline V gene data show CDR1 as LNHDA and CDR2 as SQIVND (reference sequence). The CDR3 loop spans 13 amino acids. Trimming cost V 5 bases and J 6 bases; bases outside gene matches: 7. The CDR3 is CASSVAGETEQYF. The CDR3 DNA reads as TGTGCCAGTAGTGTCGCGGGAGAGACCGAGCAGTACTTC.

The chain has TRBV6-5 and TRBJ2-7; 7 positions match TRBD1. CDR3 length: 15 amino acids. Germline-derived CDR1 and CDR2 are MNHEY and SVGAGI. The V segment lost 5 bases and the J segment 9 bases; nucleotides outside the gene matches: 16. CDR3 loop: CASSLPGTAFSGQYF. The CDR3 bases are TGTGCCAGCAGTCTCCCCGGGACAGCTTTTTCGGGGCAGTACTTC.

This chain links TRBV7-9 with TRBJ2-1; 7 bases fit TRBD2. CDR3 length equals 16 residues. Trimming removed 7 bases from V and 0 bases from J; junction bases left unmatched: 9. The germline V gene has CDR1 SEHNR and CDR2 FQNEAQ (reference sequence). The CDR3 DNA reads as TGTGCCAGCACCCCAGCGGGGTCTAGCTCCTACAATGAGCAGTTCTTC. Amino acid sequence: CASTPAGSSSYNEQFF.

The J gene is TRBJ2-3, the V gene TRBV19; 8 positions agree with TRBD1. The CDR3 spans 14 residues. The germline CDR1 and CDR2 sequences are LNHDA and SQIVND (reference sequence). The J segment lost 4 bases and the V segment lost 4 bases, leaving 4 bases of the junction unmatched. In nucleotides, the CDR3 is TGTGCCAGTAGTAGTGCAGGGGGCGCAGATACGCAGTATTTT. This codes for CASSSAGGADTQYF. Drawing the rest from reference TRBV19 and TRBJ2-3, the complete variable domain is DGGITQSPKYLFRKEGQNVTLSCEQNLNHDAMYWYRQDPGQGLRLIYYSQIVNDFQKGDIAEGYSVSREKKESFPLTVTSAQKNPTAFYLCASSSAGGADTQYFGPGTRLTVL.

V usage is TRBV5-1 and J usage is TRBJ2-1; 10 nucleotides match TRBD2. The CDR3 sequence is 17 residues long. V was pared by 0 bases and J by 6 bases, with 9 bases of the junction left unmatched. Germline assignment: CDR1 SGHRS and CDR2 YFSETQ. The CDR3 DNA sequence: TGCGCCAGCAGCTTGGGCCCTAGCGGGAGTTCAAGCAATGAGCAGTTCTTC. Translation gives CASSLGPSGSSSNEQFF.

This rearrangement joins TRBV7-2 to TRBJ2-1, with unresolved D. The CDR3 extends over 15 amino acids. V was shortened by 1 base and J by 7 bases, with 14 bases between the two germline ends. Germline CDR1 reads SGHTA; CDR2 reads FQGNSA. The CDR3 reads CASSLEPGLMNEQFF. The CDR3 DNA follows: TGTGCCAGCAGCTTAGAACCAGGTTTGATGAATGAGCAGTTCTTC.

This clone was seen only once. This chain connects TRBV28 to TRBJ2-7; the match to TRBD2 covers 11 bases. CDR3 length: 16 residues. V was clipped by 5 bases and J by 6 bases; unmatched bases: 12. Germline V gene data show CDR1 as MDHEN and CDR2 as SYDVKM. CDR3: CASSPRLAGTFGEQYF. The CDR3 nucleotides are TGTGCCAGCAGTCCGCGACTAGCGGGAACCTTTGGCGAGCAGTACTTC.

This chain connects TRBV10-3 to TRBJ2-5; D may be TRBD1 (5 bases). V dropped 4 bases and J dropped 2 bases, with 8 bases sitting between them. Germline V gene sequence: CDR1 ENHRY, CDR2 SYGVKD. The CDR3 totals 13 residues. The CDR3 is CAISGTPQETQYF. Here the CDR3 DNA reads TGTGCCATCAGTGGGACACCTCAAGAGACCCAGTACTTC.

V usage is TRBV21-1 and J usage is TRBJ2-4; the table's D call TRBD2 went unverified against the DNA. TRBV21-1 is tagged as a pseudogene. This CDR3 comprises 18 residues. The CDR3 DNA reads TGTGCCAGCAGCAAAAATCCGGAGCGGGAGATAGCCAAAAACATTCAGTACTTC. Protein sequence: CASSKNPEREIAKNIQYF.

V gene TRBV4-3 combines with J gene TRBJ1-1; 9 bases match TRBD1. The CDR3 is made up of 18 amino acids. Looked up from germline, CDR1 is LGHNA and CDR2 is YSLEER. Losses at the gene ends were 0 bases for V and 4 bases for J; bases not matched to a gene: 12. The CDR3 nucleotides read TGCGCCAGCAGCCAAGAAACCGGGACAGGGTACGGGGTCACTGAAGCTTTCTTT. Its protein is CASSQETGTGYGVTEAFF.

The chain recombines TRBV28 with TRBJ1-2; 8 positions agree with TRBD1. Germline-derived CDR1 and CDR2 are MDHEN and SYDVKM. The CDR3 is 15 residues long. V dropped 5 bases and J dropped 0; count of bases not matched to a gene: 5. The CDR3 loop is CASSTSDRANYGYTF. Here the CDR3 DNA reads TGTGCCAGCAGTACATCGGACAGGGCTAACTATGGCTACACCTTC.

The chain couples TRBV19 to TRBJ1-4; weak D call: TRBD1 (5 bases). The CDR3 consists of 15 residues. Germline V gene sequence: CDR1 LNHDA, CDR2 SQIVND (reference sequence). Trimming took off 4 bases at V and 0 bases at J, with 9 bases between the two ends. The CDR3 coding sequence is TGTGCCAGTAGTAATCGACAGACAACTAATGAAAAACTGTTTTTT. Translating gives CASSNRQTTNEKLFF.

This clone was seen many times. The gene calls are TRBV28 and TRBJ2-7, with D possibly TRBD2 on 5 matching bases. This CDR3 has 12 amino acids. Trimming took off 2 bases at V and 5 bases at J, with 7 bases between the two ends. Germline CDR1 reads MDHEN; CDR2 reads SYDVKM. CDR3 residues: CASSLLRDEQYF. The CDR3 bases are TGTGCCAGCAGTTTACTGCGGGACGAGCAGTACTTC.